Detailed here is one T cell receptor beta chain. Its antigen has not been determined. Base quality data are lacking; no much larger clone is found one base away. TCRdb lists the instrument as Illumina HiSeq 2000. Multiplex PCR amplification was used to generate the TCR beta chain libraries. High-throughput sequencing was used to analyze the amplified TCR beta chain products. TCRdb redid the processing of the public reads, applying fastp at Q25 and MiXCR, and retained in-frame beta chains. Each CDR3 protein appears once, grouped with its most common genes and DNA. The sample contains approximately 100,000 distinct CDR3 sequences, about 30% of them found a single time. The top ten hold approximately 5.3% of the sample. The data derive from a study of breast tumors, draining lymph nodes, adjacent tissues listed by TCRdb under 2016. In the study overall: In breast cancer patients, the study compared the TCR beta repertoires of tumor, adjacent nontumor tissue and axillary lymph nodes. In human breast cancer, the study set out to assess how tumor, surrounding tissue and draining lymph node repertoires relate to one another and whether T cells might be exchanged between them. Broad study findings and their caveats: A scenario in which most tumor T cells derive from the lymph node and then expand within tumor tissue was judged to be consistent with the data. Tumor T-cell repertoires showed less diversity than lymph node repertoires and more diversity than nontumor tissue repertoires, and tumor T-cell repertoires showed preferential V and J gene usage. In luminal-like breast cancer, tumor and nontumor tissue repertoires resembled each other significantly more than in basal-like breast cancer. The conclusion that tumor T cells originate in lymph nodes was presented as consistent with a hypothesis rather than as directly demonstrated.

Lymph node samples were obtained from the axillary draining lymph nodes of breast cancer patients. Trimming takes 5 bases off V and 4 bases off J; junction bases not matched to a gene: 7. The CDR3 runs 15 amino acids, cysteine and phenylalanine included. Only the CDR3 DNA stays, 45 bases, in frame from base 1. CDR1 SGHTA and CDR2 FQGNSA were looked up in the germline V gene. In this chain, TRBV7-2 is recombined with TRBJ2-3; 9 middle bases align to TRBD2. Material: axillary lymph node tissue. The clonotype comes from a female donor with breast cancer. Some clones in this sample may be carry-over from other donors' samples. The DNA sequence is as follows: TGTGCCAGCAGCCCCTTAGCGGGGGTTGCAGATACGCAGTATTTT. Translated, it reads CASSPLAGVADTQYF.